This entry concerns a single T cell receptor beta chain. This entry comes from a study of lymphopenia after photon versus proton radiotherapy. The germline gives CDR1 SGHTA, CDR2 FQGNSA. This CDR3 comprises 16 residues. With 1 base removed from V and 0 bases from J, the gap between germline ends came to 11 bases. Clones were sequenced by immunoSEQ multiplex PCR, and TCRdb holds only the in-frame ones, with some missing. The sample includes roughly 58,000 clones, around 90% of them seen just once. The TCR originated in a man of 80 years or more with esophageal cancer. The sample here was peripheral blood, taken from a patient treated with proton-based radiotherapy. The V gene is TRBV7-2, the J gene TRBJ2-3; perhaps D is TRBD1 or TRBD2 (5 bases each). The DNA for the CDR3 is TGTGCCAGCAGCTTAGTCGGGGACGGTAGCACAGATACGCAGTATTTT. Translated: CASSLVGDGSTDTQYF.